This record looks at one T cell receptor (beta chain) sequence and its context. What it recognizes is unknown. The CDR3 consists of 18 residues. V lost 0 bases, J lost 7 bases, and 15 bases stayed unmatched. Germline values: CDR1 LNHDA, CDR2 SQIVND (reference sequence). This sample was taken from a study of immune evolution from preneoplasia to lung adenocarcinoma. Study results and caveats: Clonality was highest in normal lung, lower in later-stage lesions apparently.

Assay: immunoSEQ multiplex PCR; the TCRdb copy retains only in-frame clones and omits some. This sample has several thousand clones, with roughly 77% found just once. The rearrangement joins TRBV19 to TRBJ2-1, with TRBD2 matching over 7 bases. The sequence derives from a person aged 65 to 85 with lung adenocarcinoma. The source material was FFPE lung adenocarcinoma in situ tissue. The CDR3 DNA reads TGTGCCAGTAGTATAGAATACCCCATTGGCGGGAGAATGAATGAGCAGTTCTTC. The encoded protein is CASSIEYPIGGRMNEQFF.